Presented here are 6 T cell receptor beta chains from one specimen sequenced in a study of regulatory T cells in long-lasting Graves disease. Arm-PCR with iRepertoire HTBI primers amplified the CDR3 regions for these TCR beta libraries. TCRdb analysed the multiplex PCR reads with MiXCR anew, one entry per CDR3 protein. The sample consists of 390,000 or so distinct CDR3 sequences, 10% to 15% of them appearing once. Time point: newly diagnosed GD, antithyroid drugs for less than 3 months. The TCR library was prepared using RNA isolated from PBMCs. The sample was also linked to a second study, of T cells in Graves' hyperthyroidism and ophthalmopathy.

The sample here was peripheral blood mononuclear cells (PBMCs), taken at new diagnosis, from a patient treated with antithyroid drugs. Source of these receptors: a woman aged 18 to 35 with Graves disease.

The CDR3 DNA sequence: TGCGCCAGCAGCTTGGCCCCCATTCCGGAAAACTATGGCTACACCTTC. Its protein is CASSLAPIPENYGYTF. This chain uses TRBV5-1 with TRBJ1-2; D remains ambiguous. V was pared by 0 bases and J by 2 bases, with 14 bases between. The CDR3 sequence is 16 residues long. The germline V gene encodes CDR1 SGHRS and CDR2 YFSETQ.

This clonotype has a count of ten or more. The V gene is TRBV11-1, the J gene TRBJ1-6; D is ambiguous. This CDR3 contains 14 residues. CDR1 is SGHAT, CDR2 FQDESV, per germline (reference sequence). The ends were cut back, 10 bases at V and 6 bases at J, with 16 bases in the middle. CDR3 protein: CATWRAGVNSPLHF. In DNA form, the CDR3 reads TGTGCCACCTGGCGCGCGGGCGTTAATTCACCCCTCCACTTT.

This clonotype has ten or more counts. The V call is TRBV12-3 or TRBV12-4, the J call TRBJ2-2; D is tentatively TRBD1 or TRBD2 (5 bases each). The CDR3 contains 14 residues. The V and J ends lost 2 bases and 4 bases respectively, with 8 bases between them. In DNA, the CDR3 is TGTGCCAGCAGTTTACAGGGACCCACCGGGGAGCTGTTTTTT. It yields the protein CASSLQGPTGELFF.

This clonotype has at least ten counts. This chain uses TRBV20-1 with TRBJ2-2; no firm D call. The CDR3 has 13 residues. Germline loops: CDR1 DFQATT, CDR2 SNEGSKA (reference sequence). Here the CDR3 reads CSGLQENTGELFF. CDR3 nucleotides: TGCAGCGGTCTCCAGGAAAACACCGGGGAGCTGTTTTTT.

In this sample, this clonotype turned up many times. The DNA for the CDR3 is TGTGCCAGCAGTTTACTTCCGGGGGACGACTATGGCTACACCTTC. This translates into CASSLLPGDDYGYTF. V gene TRBV12-3 or TRBV12-4 combines with J gene TRBJ1-2; D possibly corresponds to TRBD1 (5 bases). The CDR3 is made up of 15 amino acids. Deletions cut 2 bases from V and 3 bases from J, with 13 bases between.

This clonotype was observed a few times. The rearrangement links TRBV15 to TRBJ2-4, with 8 nucleotides matching TRBD1. This CDR3 comprises 15 residues. Unmatched junction bases numbered 9, after V lost 4 bases and J lost 7 bases. CDR1 LNHNV and CDR2 YYDKDF come from the germline V gene (reference sequence). The chain's CDR3 is CATSMVNRQGNIQYF. The CDR3 nucleotides are TGTGCCACCAGCATGGTTAACCGACAGGGGAACATTCAGTACTTC.